This TCR beta chain was captured by sequencing in a study of identical twins. Notes on the study in general: Less excess twin sharing appeared in beta out-of-frame sequences. The study based its conclusions on cross-sectional statistical analysis and did not follow the same donors. Partly confounded zero-insertion analyses could result from invariant MAIT and iNKT cells.

Only healthy Caucasians were included as donors. The sample holds a few counts of this clonotype. Antigen: not known. Each CDR3 protein is one row after TCRdb ran MiXCR on the 5' RACE reads. The sample yields approximately 1.8 million distinct CDR3 sequences, 25% to 35% seen once. The germline gives CDR1 MNHEY, CDR2 SMNVEV (reference sequence). V was trimmed by 3 bases and J by 3 bases, leaving 15 bases between them. The CDR3 is made up of 15 amino acids. Sequenced input: cord blood. This clonotype was sampled from a newborn girl in good health. The rearrangement joins TRBV27 to TRBJ2-7; no reliable D call. This CDR3 reads CASSFKAGLVYEQYF. The CDR3 nucleotides read TGTGCCAGCAGTTTTAAGGCAGGCCTTGTCTACGAGCAGTACTTC.